This T cell receptor beta chain came from a study of cytotoxic CD8 clonotypes in ibrutinib-treated CLL. Study-level background: Samples averaged around 280,000 productive templates and about 94,000 productive rearrangements.

Germline V gene data show CDR1 as LNHDA and CDR2 as SQIVND (reference sequence). V was trimmed by 6 bases and J by 1 base, leaving 12 bases between them. There are 14 residues in the CDR3. Findings and limits, study-wide: Lymph node repertoires were not studied, and sampling times were unmatched. Whereas clonality rose at ibrutinib response, it declined toward baseline at progression.

In the case of this clone: The antigen remains unidentified.

Assay: immunoSEQ multiplex PCR; the TCRdb copy retains only in-frame clones and omits some. The table includes fewer than 150,000 clones, around 84% detected once. The chain joins TRBV19 to TRBJ1-1; D gene uncertain. The material was PBMCs, obtained after 24 months of ibrutinib treatment. The origin of this receptor is a human donor with chronic lymphocytic leukemia. DNA for the CDR3: TGTGCCAGTAGAAATCCCTCCAAGAACACTGAAGCTTTCTTT. Amino acid sequence: CASRNPSKNTEAFF.